This entry lists 31 T cell receptor beta chains sequenced from one sample in a study of OX40 agonist ivuxolimab in advanced cancers. Generated by immunoSEQ multiplex PCR, the TCRdb table keeps only in-frame clones and is missing some. This sample carries about 89,000 clones, 90% to 95% of them seen once, and the ten largest clones take around 0.25%. The sample consisted of CD4+ or CD8+ T cells sorted from blood, taken in a trial of the OX40 agonist ivuxolimab. The receptors were sampled from an adult with an advanced solid tumor such as melanoma, head and neck, liver or kidney cancer.

This chain connects TRBV28 to TRBJ1-1, with 7 bases matching TRBD1. J was trimmed by 10 bases and V by 6 bases; bases with no gene match: 11. The CDR3 has 13 amino acids. Germline V lookup: CDR1 MDHEN, CDR2 SYDVKM. In DNA form, the CDR3 reads TGTGCCAGCAGCCCGGGACAGATCCTTCGAGCTTTCTTT. This sequence encodes CASSPGQILRAFF.

CDR3 residues: CASGLGGNYGYTF. The CDR3, as DNA: TGTGCTAGTGGTTTGGGGGGTAACTATGGCTACACCTTC. This chain links TRBV12-5 with TRBJ1-2; no clear D gene. Germline-derived CDR1 and CDR2 are LGHNT and FRNRAP. V gave up 1 base and J gave up 1 base, with 4 bases separating them. The CDR3 is 13 residues long.

J is TRBJ2-3 and V is TRBV10-3, with 10 bases matching TRBD2. Germline loops: CDR1 ENHRY, CDR2 SYGVKD. J was trimmed by 0 bases and V by 3 bases; bases with no gene match: 21. This CDR3 comprises 22 residues. The CDR3 DNA follows: TGTGCCATCAGTGAACCAGCGGGAGGGCGAGCCACCCCTGCCTTTAGCACAGATACGCAGTATTTT. This codes for CAISEPAGGRATPAFSTDTQYF.

This chain connects TRBV15 to TRBJ2-1; 10 bases are shared with TRBD2. The CDR3 has 16 residues. With 1 base clipped from V and 8 bases from J, the junction kept 8 bases outside the gene matches. Looked up from germline, CDR1 is LNHNV and CDR2 is YYDKDF (reference sequence). CDR3 sequence: CATSRGGSGRKDEQFF. In DNA, the CDR3 is TGTGCCACCAGCAGAGGGGGTAGCGGGAGGAAAGATGAGCAGTTCTTC. Combining the CDR3 with reference TRBV15 and TRBJ2-1 gives the whole variable domain DAMVIQNPRYQVTQFGKPVTLSCSQTLNHNVMYWYQQKSSQAPKLLFHYYDKDFNNEADTPDNFQSRRPNTSFCFLDIRSPGLGDTAMYLCATSRGGSGRKDEQFFGPGTRLTVL.

This chain uses TRBV4-3 with TRBJ2-5; D is perhaps TRBD2 (6 bases). CDR1 and CDR2 from the germline V gene are LGHNA and YSLEER. The CDR3 runs 16 residues. Trimming took off 4 bases at V and 4 bases at J, with 19 bases between the two ends. The CDR3 reads CASSLNWERASETQYF. The CDR3 DNA sequence: TGCGCCAGCAGCCTAAATTGGGAGCGGGCTTCAGAGACCCAGTACTTC.

The rearrangement joins TRBV27 to TRBJ1-4; D not resolved. With 1 base removed from V and 5 bases from J, the gap between germline ends came to 5 bases. From germline, CDR1 is MNHEY and CDR2 SMNVEV (reference sequence). CDR3 size: 13 residues. CDR3 protein: CASSLYGNEKLFF. Written as DNA, the CDR3 is TGTGCCAGCAGTTTATACGGAAATGAAAAACTGTTTTTT.

This chain joins TRBV7-3 and TRBJ1-5; D is uncertain. Trimming pared 2 bases from V and 9 bases from J, leaving 8 bases between. CDR1 is SGHTA, CDR2 FQGTGA, per germline. This CDR3 is 12 amino acids long. The CDR3 loop is CASSLGPGPQHF. Here the CDR3 DNA reads TGTGCCAGCAGCTTAGGACCGGGGCCCCAGCATTTT.

The V gene is TRBV6-6, the J gene TRBJ2-3; the D gene is possibly TRBD1 (5 bases). V was shortened by 7 bases and J by 12 bases, with 14 bases between the two germline ends. Germline CDR1 MNHNY, CDR2 SVGAGI (reference sequence). The CDR3 sequence is 11 residues long. CDR3 DNA sequence: TGTGCCAGCACAATCTCAGGGATCCAGTATTTT. Encoded protein: CASTISGIQYF.

This chain connects TRBV11-3 to TRBJ2-1, with unresolved D. The CDR3 extends over 16 amino acids. Trimming removed 4 bases at V and 4 bases at J, with 17 bases between. The germline V gene encodes CDR1 SGHNT and CDR2 YENEEA. The CDR3 nucleotides read TGTGCCAGCAGCTCTGACGGCCAAAAAAAATACAATGAGCAGTTCTTC. Amino acids: CASSSDGQKKYNEQFF.

Only one count was recorded for this clone. The chain couples TRBV4-3 to TRBJ2-1; 15 bases are shared with TRBD2. The V gene end was trimmed by 4 bases and the J gene end by 6 bases; junction bases not matched to a gene: 7. Germline V gives CDR1 LGHNA, CDR2 YSLEER. This CDR3 region has 17 residues. CDR3 DNA sequence: TGCGCCAGCAGCCGGACTCCGGGACTAGCGGGGGGCAATGAGCAGTTCTTC. Its translation is CASSRTPGLAGGNEQFF.

The rearrangement uses TRBV7-2 and TRBJ2-1, with TRBD2 identical over 7 bases. The V segment lost 1 base and the J segment 7 bases; nucleotides outside the gene matches: 4. Germline lookup yields CDR1 SGHTA and CDR2 FQGNSA. The length of the CDR3 is 14 residues. The CDR3 bases are TGTGCCAGCAGCTTAGTCTGGGGGGGGAATGAGCAGTTCTTC. As protein: CASSLVWGGNEQFF.

The chain combines TRBV6-1 with TRBJ1-4, with D possibly being TRBD1 (6 bases). Germline CDR1 and CDR2: MNHNS and SASEGT. Trimming cost V 8 bases and J 4 bases, with 14 bases left between them. This CDR3 contains 14 residues. The CDR3 region is CASCKQGINEKLFF. The CDR3 nucleotides are TGTGCCAGCTGTAAACAGGGCATTAATGAAAAACTGTTTTTT.

This clone has a handful of counts. The J gene is TRBJ2-1, the V gene TRBV7-2; TRBD2 matches at 10 bases. CDR1 SGHTA and CDR2 FQGNSA come from the germline V gene. The trim removed 4 bases at V and 2 bases at J, leaving 14 bases unmatched. The CDR3 is 19 residues long. The CDR3 DNA reads as TGTGCCAGCAGCTCGAGCGCGTCGCTAGCGGGGGTCCCCTACAATGAGCAGTTCTTC. It yields the protein CASSSSASLAGVPYNEQFF.

The V call is TRBV14, the J call TRBJ2-3; no reliable D call. The CDR3 is 14 residues long. V lost 6 bases and J 3 bases, leaving 13 bases between the germline ends. Germline V gene lookup returns CDR1 SGHDN and CDR2 FVKESK. The DNA for the CDR3 is TGTGCCAGCAGGGGCAGATCCGGGACAGATACGCAGTATTTT. Translating gives CASRGRSGTDTQYF.

This sequence joins TRBV28 and TRBJ1-5, with D hard to call. Trimming shortened V by 3 bases and J by 7 bases, and 7 bases separated the two germline ends. The CDR3 consists of 12 residues. CDR1 MDHEN and CDR2 SYDVKM come from the germline V gene. CDR3 region: CASSFSPQPQHF. The CDR3 DNA is TGTGCCAGCAGTTTTTCCCCCCAGCCCCAGCATTTT.

The gene calls are TRBV6-5 and TRBJ1-1; D is possibly TRBD1 (5 bases). V lost 5 bases to trimming and J lost 4 bases, with 11 bases between them. CDR1 is MNHEY, CDR2 SVGAGI, per germline. This CDR3 contains 13 residues. DNA of the CDR3: TGTGCCAGCAGTGAACAGGACCTCACTGAAGCTTTCTTT. The encoded protein is CASSEQDLTEAFF.

The DNA for the CDR3 is TGTGCCAGCAGCCAAGCGGGGTGGAATCAGCCCCAGCATTTT. Amino acids: CASSQAGWNQPQHF. The V and J genes are TRBV14 and TRBJ1-5; D gene unclear. CDR3 length: 14 amino acids. Trimming removed 1 base at V and 4 bases at J, with 8 bases between. Germline loops: CDR1 SGHDN, CDR2 FVKESK. Full variable domain (missing parts from reference TRBV14 and TRBJ1-5): EAGVTQFPSHSVIEKGQTVTLRCDPISGHDNLYWYRRVMGKEIKFLLHFVKESKQDESGMPNNRFLAERTGGTYSTLKVQPAELEDSGVYFCASSQAGWNQPQHFGDGTRLSIL.

CDR3 region: CASSIWDISGYTF. CDR3 sequence (DNA): TGTGCCAGTAGTATTTGGGACATATCTGGCTACACCTTC. The genes are TRBV19 and TRBJ1-2; tentatively, D is TRBD1 (6 bases). Deletions cut 3 bases from V and 7 bases from J, with 12 bases between. This CDR3 has 13 residues. The germline CDR1 and CDR2 sequences are LNHDA and SQIVND (reference sequence).

The V and J genes are TRBV4-3 and TRBJ2-4, with 7 bases matching TRBD2. CDR1 and CDR2 (germline): LGHNA, YSLEER. The V gene end was trimmed by 0 bases and the J gene end by 3 bases; junction bases not matched to a gene: 5. This CDR3 region has 16 residues. This CDR3 reads CASSQDRERGKNIQYF. The CDR3 DNA reads as TGCGCCAGCAGCCAAGATCGCGAGCGGGGCAAAAACATTCAGTACTTC.

V is TRBV6-6 and J is TRBJ1-5; D ambiguous. Trimming took 2 bases from V and 4 from J, leaving 6 bases between them. The germline V gene encodes CDR1 MNHNY and CDR2 SVGAGI (reference sequence). The CDR3 has 13 amino acids. The CDR3 protein is CASSYKGNQPQHF. For the CDR3, the DNA is TGTGCCAGCAGTTACAAGGGAAATCAGCCCCAGCATTTT.

With regard to this clone: This sample includes further DNA sequences coding for the same CDR3. Here the CDR3 reads CASSVADTQYF. For the CDR3, the DNA is TGTGCCAGCAGCGTAGCTGATACGCAGTATTTT. The V gene is TRBV9, the J gene TRBJ2-3; D is ambiguous. The germline V gene encodes CDR1 SGDLS and CDR2 YYNGEE. The CDR3 runs to 11 residues. V lost 0 bases to trimming and J lost 6 bases, with 2 bases between them.

The chain links TRBV6-5 to TRBJ1-1, with D possibly TRBD1 on 5 matching bases. V lost 5 bases and J 7 bases, leaving 11 bases between the germline ends. Germline V gene sequence: CDR1 MNHEY, CDR2 SVGAGI. The CDR3 sequence is 12 residues long. The CDR3 coding sequence is TGTGCCAGCAGTCATAGGGACGGTGAAGCTTTCTTT. The encoded protein is CASSHRDGEAFF.

The chain carries TRBV6-6 and TRBJ1-1, with D unresolved. The germline CDR1 and CDR2 sequences are MNHNY and SVGAGI (reference sequence). V was cut by 2 bases and J by 2 bases, with 12 bases left in between. CDR3 length: 15 residues. This CDR3 is CASSYPPIVNTEAFF. In nucleotides, the CDR3 is TGTGCCAGCAGTTACCCCCCGATAGTTAACACTGAAGCTTTCTTT.

The chain has TRBV30 and TRBJ1-1; no firm D call. The CDR3 sequence is 13 residues long. CDR1 is GTSNPN and CDR2 is SVGIG in the germline V gene (reference sequence). The V gene lost 4 bases and the J gene lost 1 base, with 10 bases spanning the gap. CDR3 residues: CAWTWAANTEAFF. CDR3 in DNA: TGTGCCTGGACCTGGGCTGCGAACACTGAAGCTTTCTTT.

CDR3 protein: CSAGGADTQYF. DNA for the CDR3: TGCAGTGCTGGGGGCGCAGATACGCAGTATTTT. The chain recombines TRBV20-1 with TRBJ2-3, with D maybe TRBD1 (6 bases). CDR3 length equals 11 residues. CDR1 is DFQATT, CDR2 SNEGSKA, per germline (reference sequence). V lost 5 bases and J lost 4, with 7 bases in between.

V and J are TRBV6-5 and TRBJ1-5, with D maybe TRBD1 (6 bases). Germline V gene sequence: CDR1 MNHEY, CDR2 SVGAGI. V lost 6 bases to trimming and J lost 4 bases, with 16 bases between them. The CDR3 has 15 amino acids. The CDR3 sequence: CASRQGGGWNQPQHF. The CDR3 bases are TGTGCCAGCAGACAAGGGGGAGGGTGGAATCAGCCCCAGCATTTT.

The rearrangement links TRBV5-1 to TRBJ1-2; 7 bases are a match to TRBD1. CDR1 is SGHRS, CDR2 YFSETQ, per germline. The V segment lost 1 base and the J segment 4 bases; nucleotides outside the gene matches: 4. The CDR3 contains 14 residues. The CDR3 region is CASSLMGQSYGYTF. The CDR3 nucleotides read TGCGCCAGCAGCTTGATGGGACAGAGCTATGGCTACACCTTC.

V gene TRBV2 combines with J gene TRBJ2-1, with 8 bases matching TRBD2. CDR1 is SNHLY, CDR2 FYNNEI, per germline. V dropped 8 bases and J dropped 3; count of bases not matched to a gene: 21. The CDR3 covers 19 residues. The DNA for the CDR3 is TGTGCCAGCTCAGGTAGGGTTGCGGGGGGCCTCCGGCGCTACAATGAGCAGTTCTTC. Its translation: CASSGRVAGGLRRYNEQFF.

The V gene is TRBV4-3, the J gene TRBJ2-1; no definite D call. The CDR3 consists of 17 residues. Deletions cut 4 bases from V and 0 bases from J, with 16 bases between. Germline V CDR1 and CDR2: LGHNA, YSLEER. The CDR3 reads CASSLIPGQSSYNEQFF. The CDR3 DNA is TGCGCCAGCAGCCTCATCCCCGGGCAGAGCTCCTACAATGAGCAGTTCTTC.

The chain's CDR3 is CASSNRGRGNTQYF. CDR3 nucleotide sequence: TGTGCCAGCAGCAACAGGGGGCGCGGAAATACGCAGTATTTT. This chain links TRBV14 with TRBJ2-3, with 9 nucleotides matching TRBD1. Germline CDR1 SGHDN, CDR2 FVKESK. V was clipped by 5 bases and J by 7 bases; unmatched bases: 7. The CDR3 loop spans 14 amino acids.

The rearrangement joins TRBV2 to TRBJ1-4; D remains ambiguous. The germline V gene has CDR1 SNHLY and CDR2 FYNNEI. The CDR3 loop spans 13 amino acids. Trimming stripped 6 bases from V and 6 bases from J, with 11 bases between. CDR3 region: CASSYYGYEKLFF. The CDR3, as DNA: TGTGCCAGCAGCTACTACGGCTATGAAAAACTGTTTTTT.